This T cell receptor (beta chain) was recorded in a study of cytomegalovirus exposure and HLA in healthy donors. Whole-study results and caveats: In vitro checks showed that a few CMV-associated chains really do target CMV antigens.

Between the trimmed V and J ends, which lost 0 bases and 2 bases, there was a span of 18 bases. This CDR3 is 17 amino acids long. CDR1 and CDR2 (germline): SGHRS, YFSETQ. Note on this clone: Its antigen is still unknown.

Primers included in the PCR were 60 Vbeta and 13 Jbeta primers. Clones were read by immunoSEQ multiplex PCR, and TCRdb kept only the in-frame ones, dropping some. The table records 150,000 or so clones, 60% to 80% of them present only once. Specimen: PBMCs. The receptor comes from a man aged 25 to 40 in good health and CMV-seropositive. J is TRBJ2-7 and V is TRBV5-1; D possibly corresponds to TRBD1 (6 bases). The CDR3 here is CASSLGVLGGATYEQYF. The CDR3 coding sequence is TGCGCCAGCAGCTTGGGGGTACTAGGGGGTGCGACCTACGAGCAGTACTTC. The whole variable domain, remainder taken from reference TRBV5-1 and TRBJ2-7, is KAGVTQTPRYLIKTRGQQVTLSCSPISGHRSVSWYQQTPGQGLQFLFEYFSETQRNKGNFPGRFSGRQFSNSRSEMNVSTLELGDSALYLCASSLGVLGGATYEQYFGPGTRLTVT.